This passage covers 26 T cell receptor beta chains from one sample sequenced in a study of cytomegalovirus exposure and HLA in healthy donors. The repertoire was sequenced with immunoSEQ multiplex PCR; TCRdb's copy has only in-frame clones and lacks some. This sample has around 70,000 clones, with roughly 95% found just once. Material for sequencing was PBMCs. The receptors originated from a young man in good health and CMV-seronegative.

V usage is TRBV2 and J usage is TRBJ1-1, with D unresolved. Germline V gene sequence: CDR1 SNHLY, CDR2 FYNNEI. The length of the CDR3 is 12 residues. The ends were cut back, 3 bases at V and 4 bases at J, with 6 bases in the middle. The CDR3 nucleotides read TGTGCCAGCAGTGAGTTGAGCACTGAAGCTTTCTTT. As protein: CASSELSTEAFF.

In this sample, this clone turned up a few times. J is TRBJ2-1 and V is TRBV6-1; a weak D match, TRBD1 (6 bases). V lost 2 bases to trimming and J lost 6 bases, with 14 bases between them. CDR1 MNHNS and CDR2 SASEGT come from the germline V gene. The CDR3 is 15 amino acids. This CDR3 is CASSESPGDLNEQFF. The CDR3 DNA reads TGTGCCAGCAGTGAATCGCCAGGGGATCTCAATGAGCAGTTCTTC.

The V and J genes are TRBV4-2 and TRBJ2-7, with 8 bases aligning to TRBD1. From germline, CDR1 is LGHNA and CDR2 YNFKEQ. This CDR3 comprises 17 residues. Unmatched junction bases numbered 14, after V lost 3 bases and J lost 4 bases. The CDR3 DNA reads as TGTGCCAGCAGCCATGAATTTCCGGGACAGGAGCAGTACGAGCAGTACTTC. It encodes CASSHEFPGQEQYEQYF.

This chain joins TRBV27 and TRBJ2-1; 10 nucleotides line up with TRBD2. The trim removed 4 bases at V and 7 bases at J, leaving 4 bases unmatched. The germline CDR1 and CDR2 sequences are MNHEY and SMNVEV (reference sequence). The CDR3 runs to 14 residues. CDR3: CASSWTSGLNEQFF. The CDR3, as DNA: TGTGCCAGCAGTTGGACTAGCGGCCTGAATGAGCAGTTCTTC.

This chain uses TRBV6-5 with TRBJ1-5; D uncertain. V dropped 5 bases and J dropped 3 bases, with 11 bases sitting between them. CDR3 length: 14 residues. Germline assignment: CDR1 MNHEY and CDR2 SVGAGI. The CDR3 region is CASSNRGDNQPQHF. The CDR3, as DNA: TGTGCCAGCAGTAATCGGGGAGACAATCAGCCCCAGCATTTT.

The CDR3 sequence: CAISEGLADTQETQYF. The CDR3 DNA follows: TGTGCCATCAGTGAAGGACTAGCGGATACTCAAGAGACCCAGTACTTC. The chain recombines TRBV10-3 with TRBJ2-5; TRBD2 matches 10 bases. J lost 2 bases, V lost 3 bases, and 6 bases had no gene match. The CDR3 contains 16 residues. The germline V gene encodes CDR1 ENHRY and CDR2 SYGVKD.

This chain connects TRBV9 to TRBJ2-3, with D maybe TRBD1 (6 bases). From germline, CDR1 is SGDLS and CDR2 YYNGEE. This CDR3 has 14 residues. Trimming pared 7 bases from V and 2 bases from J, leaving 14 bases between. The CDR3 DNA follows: TGTGCCAGCCAGGGGATGGATTCCACAGATACGCAGTATTTT. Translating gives CASQGMDSTDTQYF.

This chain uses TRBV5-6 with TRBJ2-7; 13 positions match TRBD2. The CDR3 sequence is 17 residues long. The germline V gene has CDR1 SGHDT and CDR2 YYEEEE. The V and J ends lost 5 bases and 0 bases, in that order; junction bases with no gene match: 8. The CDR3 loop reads CASSRLAGGRSSYEQYF. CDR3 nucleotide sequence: TGTGCCAGCAGTCGACTAGCGGGGGGTAGGAGCTCCTACGAGCAGTACTTC.

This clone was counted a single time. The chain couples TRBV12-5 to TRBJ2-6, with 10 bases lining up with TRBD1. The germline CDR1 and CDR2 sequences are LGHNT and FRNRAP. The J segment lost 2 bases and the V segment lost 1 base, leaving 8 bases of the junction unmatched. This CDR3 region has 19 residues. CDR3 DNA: TGTGCTAGTGGTTTGGGGGGTGGGACAGGGGCCACTGGGGCCAACGTCCTGACTTTC. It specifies CASGLGGGTGATGANVLTF.

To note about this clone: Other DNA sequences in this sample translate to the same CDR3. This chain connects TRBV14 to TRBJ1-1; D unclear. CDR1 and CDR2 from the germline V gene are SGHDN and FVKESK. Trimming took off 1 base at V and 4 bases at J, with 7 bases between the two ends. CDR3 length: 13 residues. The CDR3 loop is CASSQGGATEAFF. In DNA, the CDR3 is TGTGCCAGCAGCCAAGGAGGTGCCACTGAAGCTTTCTTT.

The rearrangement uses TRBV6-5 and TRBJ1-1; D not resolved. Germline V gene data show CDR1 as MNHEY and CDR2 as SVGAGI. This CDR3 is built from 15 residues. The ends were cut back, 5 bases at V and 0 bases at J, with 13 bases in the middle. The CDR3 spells CASSPTRGLNTEAFF. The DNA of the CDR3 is TGTGCCAGCAGTCCGACCCGGGGTTTGAACACTGAAGCTTTCTTT.

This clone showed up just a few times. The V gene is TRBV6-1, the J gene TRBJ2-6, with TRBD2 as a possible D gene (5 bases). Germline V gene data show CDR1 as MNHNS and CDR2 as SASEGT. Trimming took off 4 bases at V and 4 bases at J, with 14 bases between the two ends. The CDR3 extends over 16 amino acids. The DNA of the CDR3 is TGTGCCAGCAGTGTCAGAGACGGGGTAGGGGCCAACGTCCTGACTTTC. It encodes CASSVRDGVGANVLTF.

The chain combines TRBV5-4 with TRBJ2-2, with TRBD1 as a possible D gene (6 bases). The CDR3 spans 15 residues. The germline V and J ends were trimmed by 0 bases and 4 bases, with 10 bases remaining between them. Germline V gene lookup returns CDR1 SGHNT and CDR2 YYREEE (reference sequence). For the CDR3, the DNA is TGTGCCAGCAGCTTGGGGGGGCGTGTCACCGGGGAGCTGTTTTTT. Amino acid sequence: CASSLGGRVTGELFF.

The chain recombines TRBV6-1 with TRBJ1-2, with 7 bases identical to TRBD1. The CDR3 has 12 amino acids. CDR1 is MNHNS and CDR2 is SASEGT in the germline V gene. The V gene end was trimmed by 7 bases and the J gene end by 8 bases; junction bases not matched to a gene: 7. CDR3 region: CASKETGWGYTF. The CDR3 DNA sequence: TGTGCCAGCAAGGAGACAGGGTGGGGCTACACCTTC.

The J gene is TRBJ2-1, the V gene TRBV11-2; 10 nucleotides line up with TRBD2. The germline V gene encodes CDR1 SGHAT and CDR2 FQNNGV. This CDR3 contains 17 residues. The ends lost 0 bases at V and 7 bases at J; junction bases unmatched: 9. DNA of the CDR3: TGTGCCAGCAGCTTAGAAGGGCAGCGGGGGGGCTTAAATGAGCAGTTCTTC. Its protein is CASSLEGQRGGLNEQFF.

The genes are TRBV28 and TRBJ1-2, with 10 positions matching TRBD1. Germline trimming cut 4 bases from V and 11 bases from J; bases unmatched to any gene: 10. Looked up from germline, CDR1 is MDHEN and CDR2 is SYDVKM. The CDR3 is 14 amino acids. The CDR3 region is CASSSGIWDRGYTF. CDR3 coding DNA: TGTGCCAGCAGTTCCGGCATTTGGGACAGGGGTTACACCTTC.

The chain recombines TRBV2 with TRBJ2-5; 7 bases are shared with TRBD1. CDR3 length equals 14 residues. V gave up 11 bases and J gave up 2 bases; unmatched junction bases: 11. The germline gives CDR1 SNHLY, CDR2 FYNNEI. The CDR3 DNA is TGTGCCGGAAAGAAGAGGACAGGACAAGAGACCCAGTACTTC. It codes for CAGKKRTGQETQYF.

The CDR3 DNA reads TGTGCCAGTAGTAGCAGGGTGAGGACTGAAGCTTTCTTT. It translates to CASSSRVRTEAFF. The J gene is TRBJ1-1, the V gene TRBV19; the D gene is possibly TRBD1 (5 bases). The V and J ends lost 4 bases and 5 bases respectively, with 11 bases between them. This CDR3 contains 13 residues. Germline lookup yields CDR1 LNHDA and CDR2 SQIVND (reference sequence).

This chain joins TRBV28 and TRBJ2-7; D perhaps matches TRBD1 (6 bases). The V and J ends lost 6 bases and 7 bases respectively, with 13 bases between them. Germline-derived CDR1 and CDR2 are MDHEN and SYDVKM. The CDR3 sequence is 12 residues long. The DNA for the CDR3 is TGTGCCAGCAGCACAGGGTCGGGGGAGCAGTACTTC. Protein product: CASSTGSGEQYF.

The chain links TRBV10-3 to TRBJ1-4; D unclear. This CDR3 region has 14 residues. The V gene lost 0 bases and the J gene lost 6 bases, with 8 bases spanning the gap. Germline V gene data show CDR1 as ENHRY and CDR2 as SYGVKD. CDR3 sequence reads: CAISESELDEKLFF. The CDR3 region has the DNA TGTGCCATCAGTGAGTCGGAGTTGGATGAAAAACTGTTTTTT.

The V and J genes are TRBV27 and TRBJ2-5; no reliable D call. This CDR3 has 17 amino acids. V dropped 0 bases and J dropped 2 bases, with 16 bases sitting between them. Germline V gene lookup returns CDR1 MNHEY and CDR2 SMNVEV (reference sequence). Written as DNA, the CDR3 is TGTGCCAGCAGTTTATCCCTGAGTACAGCCGTACAAGAGACCCAGTACTTC. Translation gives CASSLSLSTAVQETQYF.

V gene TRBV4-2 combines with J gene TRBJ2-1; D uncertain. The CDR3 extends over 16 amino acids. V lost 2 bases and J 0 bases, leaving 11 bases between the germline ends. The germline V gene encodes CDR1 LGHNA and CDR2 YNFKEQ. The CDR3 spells CASSQKGSGSYNEQFF. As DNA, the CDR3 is TGTGCCAGCAGCCAAAAAGGATCAGGCTCCTACAATGAGCAGTTCTTC.

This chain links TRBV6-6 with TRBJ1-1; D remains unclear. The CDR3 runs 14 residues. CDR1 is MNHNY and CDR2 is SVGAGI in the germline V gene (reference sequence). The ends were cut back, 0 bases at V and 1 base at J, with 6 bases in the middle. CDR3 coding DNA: TGTGCCAGCAGTTACTCAGGAGGGAACACTGAAGCTTTCTTT. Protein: CASSYSGGNTEAFF.

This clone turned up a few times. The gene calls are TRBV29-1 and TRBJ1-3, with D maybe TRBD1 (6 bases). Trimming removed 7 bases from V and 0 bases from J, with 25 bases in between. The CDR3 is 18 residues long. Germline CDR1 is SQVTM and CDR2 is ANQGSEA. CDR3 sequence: CSAFSGHLSSDSGNTIYF. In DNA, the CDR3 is TGCAGCGCCTTTTCGGGACATCTCAGCTCCGACTCTGGAAACACCATATATTTT.

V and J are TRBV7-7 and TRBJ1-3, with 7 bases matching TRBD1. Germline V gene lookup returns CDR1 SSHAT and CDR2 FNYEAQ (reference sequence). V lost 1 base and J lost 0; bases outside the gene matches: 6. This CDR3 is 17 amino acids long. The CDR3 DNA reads TGTGCCAGCAGCTTAGTAGACAGGGCCTTCTCTGGAAACACCATATATTTT. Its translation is CASSLVDRAFSGNTIYF.

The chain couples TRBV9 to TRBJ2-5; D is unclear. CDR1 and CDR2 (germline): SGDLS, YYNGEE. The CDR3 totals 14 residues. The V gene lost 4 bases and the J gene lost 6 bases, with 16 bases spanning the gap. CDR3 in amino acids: CASSPDSRIKTQYF. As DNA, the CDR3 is TGTGCCAGCAGCCCAGACTCCCGGATAAAGACCCAGTACTTC.